Below, one TCR beta chain is given with its context. Its antigen remains unidentified. This record comes from a study of T cells in Graves' hyperthyroidism and ophthalmopathy. Overall study context: Initial diagnosis, before any treatment, was when peripheral blood was collected. Whole-study results and caveats: Ophthalmopathy got predicted by the model a median roughly 6.1 months before its onset. Researchers found most expanded thyroid clonotypes above 0.001 in blood as well.

Amplified TCR beta CDR3 regions derived from RNA transcripts. HTBI primers drove first-round RT-PCR of the TCR CDR3. TCRdb itself ran the multiplex PCR reads through MiXCR, one entry per CDR3 protein. The repertoire has 400,000 to 450,000 distinct CDR3 sequences, around 15% of them found once; the top ten carry less than 15%. Out of less than 12 ml of fresh peripheral blood came the PBMCs. Germline CDR1 reads SGHKS; CDR2 reads YYEKEE (reference sequence). Trimming pared 0 bases from V and 5 bases from J, leaving 9 bases between. This CDR3 contains 13 residues. This TCR was sampled from a man aged 18 to 35 with Graves' ophthalmopathy. The rearrangement joins TRBV5-5 to TRBJ2-7; D not resolved. Sequenced material: blood. This CDR3 reads CASSLAFGDEQYF. The CDR3 region has the DNA TGTGCCAGCAGCTTGGCCTTTGGGGACGAGCAGTACTTC.